This T cell receptor (beta chain) was sequenced in a study of cytomegalovirus exposure and HLA in healthy donors. V was clipped by 4 bases and J by 2 bases, with 11 bases between them. Germline lookup yields CDR1 GTSNPN and CDR2 SVGIG (reference sequence). This CDR3 contains 13 residues. Use of 60 Vbeta and 13 Jbeta primers characterized the PCR. The assay was immunoSEQ multiplex PCR, and TCRdb's table has in-frame clones only and misses some. The profile shows about 120,000 clones, 75% to 85% of them singletons. The study, taken as a whole, reports: Segments of the TCR beta V type were, in most cases, productive about 87% or about 30% of the time in an earlier analysis.

A word on this clone: Its antigen is as yet unknown.

Input material: PBMCs. The chain has TRBV30 and TRBJ1-2; D call uncertain. The source is a man aged 25 to 40 in good health and CMV-seropositive. This chain's CDR3 is CAWTPQRNYGYTF. The CDR3 bases are TGTGCCTGGACCCCTCAGAGGAACTATGGCTACACCTTC.